The clone carrying this TCR beta chain occurred once. As yet, its antigen is unknown. This sample stems from a study of T cell responses to AZD1222 COVID-19 vaccine. General study results and limits: Regions 160-218 and 743-854 dominated among vaccine-associated CD4 TCRs spanning spike. The study sampled repertoires only after the peak T cell response. Donors, mostly white British, included more females; clonal diversity was possibly underestimated. Recipients of two AZD1222 doses showed rising Spike-specific TCR breadth and depth.

Data came from immunoSEQ multiplex PCR; TCRdb stores just in-frame clones and leaves some out. The profile shows approximately 88,000 clones, about nine tenths of them singletons. In germline, CDR1 is SEHNR, CDR2 FQNEAQ (reference sequence). V lost 2 bases and J lost 5; bases outside the gene matches: 8. This CDR3 has 16 amino acids. The sample was peripheral blood, taken 28 days after the second AZD1222 dose. The rearrangement joins TRBV7-9 to TRBJ2-2; TRBD2 matches at 7 bases. The origin of this receptor is an adult who received the AZD1222 COVID-19 vaccine. The CDR3 DNA follows: TGTGCCAGCAGCTTACGGCTAGCGGCGGGGACCGGGGAGCTGTTTTTT. It encodes CASSLRLAAGTGELFF.